These 11 T cell receptor beta chains came from one sample sequenced in a study of CD8 T cells in ankylosing spondylitis. TCRdb analysed the 5' RACE reads with MiXCR anew, one entry per CDR3 protein. The table lists about 240,000 distinct CDR3 sequences, around 9.1% of them singletons. Sequencing was carried out using blood, either unsorted or a sorted T cell fraction (not recorded which). The receptors were gathered from a male donor with ankylosing spondylitis or in good health (not recorded which).

This clonotype has a count of ten or more. This chain links TRBV20-1 with TRBJ1-6; no clear D. V was clipped by 5 bases and J by 9 bases, with 17 bases between them. Germline assignment: CDR1 DFQATT and CDR2 SNEGSKA (reference sequence). There are 14 residues in the CDR3. The CDR3 protein is CSAPPSGRSSPLHF. CDR3 in DNA: TGCAGTGCTCCCCCCTCGGGGAGGAGTTCACCCCTCCACTTT.

The rearrangement uses TRBV4-3 and TRBJ2-5; TRBD2 agrees at 8 bases. V was clipped by 4 bases and J by 5 bases; unmatched bases: 12. The CDR3 runs to 16 residues. CDR1 and CDR2 from the germline V gene are LGHNA and YSLEER. CDR3 coding DNA: TGCGCCAGCAGCCCCTTCACGGGAGGGGTCGCCGAGACCCAGTACTTC. Its translation: CASSPFTGGVAETQYF.

This clonotype was counted ten times or more. This chain connects TRBV12-3 or TRBV12-4 to TRBJ2-7; unclear D gene. Trimming pared 5 bases from V and 6 bases from J, leaving 20 bases between. This CDR3 is 15 amino acids long. CDR3 DNA sequence: TGTGCCAGCAGTCCCTCCGAGGCGGCGCCTCGCGAGCAGTACTTC. It translates to CASSPSEAAPREQYF.

This clonotype showed up many times. The genes are TRBV12-3 or TRBV12-4 and TRBJ2-3, with 9 nucleotides matching TRBD2. The CDR3 runs 16 residues. The V gene end was trimmed by 6 bases and the J gene end by 0 bases; junction bases not matched to a gene: 7. The CDR3 bases are TGTGCCAGCAGACCTAGCGGGGCACCTAGCACAGATACGCAGTATTTT. Amino acid sequence: CASRPSGAPSTDTQYF.

This clonotype was seen ten or more times. V is TRBV6-2 or TRBV6-3 and J is TRBJ2-2; D may match TRBD1 or TRBD2 (5 bases each). V gave up 0 bases and J gave up 4 bases, with 18 bases separating them. The length of the CDR3 is 18 residues. The germline CDR1 and CDR2 sequences are MNHEY and SVGEGT. Written as DNA, the CDR3 is TGTGCCAGCAGTTACTCTAGGGACGGGTCGCACGGCACCGGGGAGCTGTTTTTT. Translating it yields CASSYSRDGSHGTGELFF.

This clonotype was observed at least ten times. The chain links TRBV4-2 to TRBJ2-7; maybe TRBD2 (5 bases). Germline-derived CDR1 and CDR2 are LGHNA and YNFKEQ. The CDR3 runs to 13 residues. The ends were cut back, 2 bases at V and 6 bases at J, with 11 bases in the middle. The CDR3 protein is CASSQQLGPEQYF. CDR3 nucleotide sequence: TGTGCCAGCAGCCAACAACTAGGTCCCGAGCAGTACTTC.

At least ten counts were recorded for this clonotype. This chain uses TRBV6-2 or TRBV6-3 with TRBJ1-2, with D maybe TRBD1 (5 bases). The CDR3 has 12 residues. Germline-derived CDR1 and CDR2 are MNHEY and SVGEGT. Trimming left V 0 bases short and J 8 bases short, with 7 bases between. The CDR3 DNA reads as TGTGCCAGCAGTTACTCGCGGGGCGGCTACACCTTC. Protein sequence: CASSYSRGGYTF.

This clonotype was seen at least ten times. V and J are TRBV5-1 and TRBJ2-3; weak D call: TRBD1 (5 bases). Trimming pared 4 bases from V and 4 bases from J, leaving 16 bases between. CDR1 and CDR2 from the germline V gene are SGHRS and YFSETQ. The CDR3 contains 15 residues. Here the CDR3 reads CASSRTNDRADTQYF. The CDR3 DNA is TGCGCCAGCAGCCGGACAAACGACCGGGCAGATACGCAGTATTTT.

The sample holds many counts of this clonotype. J is TRBJ2-5 and V is TRBV20-1, with 9 nucleotides matching TRBD1. The CDR3 is 14 residues long. Germline values: CDR1 DFQATT, CDR2 SNEGSKA (reference sequence). The junction had 6 bases not matched to a gene; V was cut back by 3 bases and J by 4 bases. This chain's CDR3 is CSARLDRGRETQYF. In DNA, the CDR3 is TGCAGTGCTAGGCTGGACAGGGGAAGAGAGACCCAGTACTTC.

The CDR3 spells CASSSRGGHGYTF. The CDR3 DNA sequence: TGTGCCAGCAGCAGCAGAGGGGGTCACGGCTACACCTTC. V is TRBV7-9 and J is TRBJ1-2; D is perhaps TRBD1 (6 bases). The V gene lost 5 bases and the J gene lost 8 bases, with 15 bases spanning the gap. The CDR3 length is 13 residues. Germline CDR1 and CDR2: SEHNR and FQNEAQ (reference sequence).

This clonotype was picked up many times. The J gene is TRBJ2-1, the V gene TRBV7-9, with D hard to call. Germline V gene sequence: CDR1 SEHNR, CDR2 FQNEAQ (reference sequence). This CDR3 contains 13 residues. Trimming took off 3 bases at V and 6 bases at J, with 9 bases between the two ends. Written as DNA, the CDR3 is TGTGCCAGCAGCTTTTCGGAGTCCAATGAGCAGTTCTTC. Its translation: CASSFSESNEQFF.